One and the same sample provided the 19 T cell receptor beta chains below, sequenced in a study of metastatic and nonmetastatic thyroid tumors. Every patient was untreated before thyroid surgery. TCRdb redid the clone calls on the PCR reads using MiXCR. The table includes roughly 59,000 clones, around 15% detected once. Material: blood. The receptors shown here come from a male donor with papillary thyroid cancer or a benign thyroid nodule (not recorded which). Some clones in this sample may be carry-over from other donors' samples.

Only a few counts were recorded for this clone. V gene TRBV29-1 combines with J gene TRBJ2-3, with 8 bases that match TRBD1. With 4 bases clipped from V and 3 bases from J, the junction kept 6 bases outside the gene matches. CDR3 length: 14 amino acids. Germline V CDR1 and CDR2: SQVTM, ANQGSEA. The CDR3 DNA is TGCAGCGTTGCTGGCAGGGGGCGTACAGATACGCAGTATTTT. Protein product: CSVAGRGRTDTQYF.

With regard to this clone: One junction end disagrees with the germline gene, perhaps due to a read error. The CDR3: CASTLVRSGQGDTGELSF. The CDR3 nucleotides are TGTGCCAGTACACTAGTCCGATCGGGACAGGGGGATACCGGGGAGCTGTCTTTT. The rearrangement uses TRBV19 and TRBJ2-2; 11 bases are shared with TRBD1. In germline, CDR1 is LNHDA, CDR2 SQIVND (reference sequence). The length of the CDR3 is 18 residues. Together with reference TRBV19 and TRBJ2-2, the CDR3 gives the full variable domain: DGGITQSPKYLFRKEGQNVTLSCEQNLNHDAMYWYRQDPGQGLRLIYYSQIVNDFQKGDIAEGYSVSREKKESFPLTVTSAQKNPTAFYLCASTLVRSGQGDTGELSFGEGSRLTVL.

The chain employs TRBV12-3 or TRBV12-4 and TRBJ1-2, with D perhaps TRBD1 (6 bases). The ends were cut back, 6 bases at V and 8 bases at J, with 19 bases in the middle. The CDR3 has 14 residues. The chain's CDR3 is CASSPNRGSKGYTF. In DNA form, the CDR3 reads TGTGCCAGCAGCCCAAATAGGGGGTCTAAGGGCTACACCTTC.

This clone showed up many times. The genes are TRBV6-2 or TRBV6-3 and TRBJ1-1; the D gene is possibly TRBD1 (5 bases). Germline CDR1 MNHEY, CDR2 SVGEGT. Trimming shortened V by 6 bases and J by 1 base, and 9 bases separated the two germline ends. The length of the CDR3 is 13 residues. Here the CDR3 reads CASSPRENTEAFF. The CDR3 coding sequence is TGTGCCAGCAGCCCCAGGGAGAACACTGAAGCTTTCTTT.

This clone was seen many times. The chain uses TRBV5-8 and TRBJ2-3; maybe TRBD2 (6 bases). There are 15 residues in the CDR3. Deletions cut 0 bases from V and 2 bases from J, with 10 bases between. Per germline, CDR1 SGHTS and CDR2 YDEGEE. This chain's CDR3 is CASSLDGTLTDTQYF. CDR3 DNA: TGTGCCAGCAGCTTGGACGGGACTCTCACAGATACGCAGTATTTT.

The chain recombines TRBV4-1 with TRBJ1-2; possibly TRBD1 for D (6 bases). This CDR3 has 14 residues. CDR1 is MGHRA, CDR2 YSYEKL, per germline. With 0 bases removed from V and 9 bases from J, the gap between germline ends came to 14 bases. In nucleotides, the CDR3 is TGCGCCAGCAGCCAAGATAGGGGGAACTACTGCTACACCTTC. It yields the protein CASSQDRGNYCYTF.

The table lists this clone with many counts. The chain employs TRBV6-1 and TRBJ2-7, with D tentatively TRBD1 (6 bases). CDR1 is MNHNS, CDR2 SASEGT, per germline. V dropped 6 bases and J dropped 4 bases, with 16 bases sitting between them. The CDR3 has 14 amino acids. The CDR3 is CASRTGTHPYEQYV. In nucleotides, the CDR3 is TGTGCCAGCAGAACCGGGACACATCCTTACGAGCAGTACGTC.

As regards this clone: This may be a read error, as it is one base from a much larger clone. J is TRBJ1-1 and V is TRBV11-1, with a weak D call TRBD1 (5 bases). Trimming removed 7 bases at V and 3 bases at J, with 21 bases between. Germline CDR1 is SGHAT and CDR2 is FQDESV (reference sequence). The CDR3 spans 16 residues. In DNA, the CDR3 is TGTGCCAGCATCCCCAACCCGGGACGGATGGACACTGAAGCTTTCTTT. Its protein product is CASIPNPGRMDTEAFF.

This clone was found many times. The rearrangement joins TRBV20-1 to TRBJ2-1; no firm D call. This CDR3 has 16 amino acids. CDR1 is DFQATT, CDR2 SNEGSKA, per germline (reference sequence). The V gene lost 2 bases and the J gene lost 7 bases, with 21 bases spanning the gap. CDR3 DNA sequence: TGCAGTGCTAGAACCAGGACCCCCGGTCGGGCGAATGAGCAGTTCTTC. It yields the protein CSARTRTPGRANEQFF.

This clone was detected ten times or more. This sequence joins TRBV5-4 and TRBJ2-7, with D hard to call. CDR1 and CDR2 (germline): SGHNT, YYREEE (reference sequence). Trimming took 5 bases from V and 2 from J, leaving 11 bases between them. The CDR3 loop spans 13 amino acids. In DNA, the CDR3 is TGTGCCAGCAGGTATCATGGAACCTACGAGCAGTACTTC. It codes for CASRYHGTYEQYF.

This clone appeared a few times. A much larger clone lies a single base off, so this may be a read error. This CDR3 is CASKGQGSADTQYF. In DNA, the CDR3 is TGTGCCAGCAAGGGACAGGGGTCCGCAGATACGCAGTATTTT. J is TRBJ2-3 and V is TRBV6-1; 10 bases match TRBD1. The CDR3 has 14 amino acids. V trimming: 7 bases; J trimming: 4 bases; junction bases outside the gene matches: 5. Per germline, CDR1 MNHNS and CDR2 SASEGT.

As to this clone: A much larger clone lies one base from this, so it may be a read error. J is TRBJ2-1 and V is TRBV15, with 9 bases matching TRBD2. The CDR3 is 16 amino acids. Germline V lookup: CDR1 LNHNV, CDR2 YYDKDF (reference sequence). V shed 4 bases and J 6 bases; nucleotides not matched to a gene: 10. CDR3 in amino acids: CATSIDLRLAANEQFF. The CDR3 DNA reads as TGTGCCACCAGCATAGATTTGAGACTAGCGGCCAATGAGCAGTTCTTC.

A few counts support this clone. The genes are TRBV6-1 and TRBJ2-7; 9 nucleotides agree with TRBD2. V dropped 6 bases and J dropped 2; count of bases not matched to a gene: 11. Germline values: CDR1 MNHNS, CDR2 SASEGT. This CDR3 has 16 amino acids. The chain's CDR3 is CASRRLSSGSPYEQYF. The CDR3 region has the DNA TGTGCCAGCAGGCGACTGAGTAGCGGGAGTCCCTACGAGCAGTACTTC.

This clone was counted many times. One junction end disagrees with the germline gene, perhaps due to a read error. The V call is TRBV20-1, the J call TRBJ1-1; 8 nucleotides line up with TRBD1. Germline V CDR1 and CDR2: DFQATT, SNEGSKA (reference sequence). The CDR3 extends over 11 amino acids. CDR3: CSVILGTGAYF. CDR3 nucleotide sequence: TGCAGTGTGATATTAGGGACAGGTGCATATTTT.

Concerning this clone itself: Being one base from a much bigger clone, this may be a read error. Other DNA sequences in this specimen translate into the identical CDR3. The chain combines TRBV6-1 with TRBJ2-3; unclear D gene. The V end was cut by 6 bases, the J end by 4 bases, with 8 bases between. Germline loops: CDR1 MNHNS, CDR2 SASEGT. The CDR3 length is 12 residues. The chain's CDR3 is CASSARADTQYF. CDR3 DNA sequence: TGTGCCAGCAGCGCCAGAGCAGATACGCAGTATTTT.

This clone was detected only once. This sequence joins TRBV5-1 and TRBJ2-1; 11 bases fit TRBD1. Trimming cost V 3 bases and J 3 bases; bases outside gene matches: 2. CDR1 SGHRS and CDR2 YFSETQ come from the germline V gene. The CDR3 length is 15 residues. The CDR3 DNA sequence: TGCGCCAGCAGCTGGGGACAGGGGGGCTACAATGAGCAGTTCTTC. Protein: CASSWGQGGYNEQFF.

This clone was seen more than once but under ten times. The conserved phenylalanine or tryptophan normally closing the CDR3 is absent here, so this likely arose from a read error. The V gene is TRBV27, the J gene TRBJ1-2, with 11 positions matching TRBD1. V shed 3 bases and J 8 bases; nucleotides not matched to a gene: 8. Germline loops: CDR1 MNHEY, CDR2 SMNVEV (reference sequence). CDR3 length: 15 amino acids. As DNA, the CDR3 is TGTGCCAGCAGTTTGATAGGACAGGGGGCCGTCGGCTACACCTCC. As protein: CASSLIGQGAVGYTS.

Comments on this clone: One end of the junction varies from germline; a read error may be responsible. The rearrangement joins TRBV15 to TRBJ1-2; the D gene is possibly TRBD1 (5 bases). CDR1 and CDR2 (germline): LNHNV, YYDKDF (reference sequence). This CDR3 comprises 17 residues. The CDR3 sequence is CATIRDFGTSTRICYTF. CDR3 sequence (DNA): TGTGCCACCATCAGAGATTTTGGGACCTCAACTAGGATTTGCTACACCTTC.

This clone was seen many times. CDR3 residues: CASNSPWRALLNQPQHF. The CDR3 DNA reads as TGTGCCAGTAACTCCCCGTGGAGGGCCCTCCTCAATCAGCCCCAGCATTTT. The V gene is TRBV19, the J gene TRBJ1-5; D gene uncertain. Germline V gives CDR1 LNHDA, CDR2 SQIVND (reference sequence). This CDR3 has 17 amino acids. V lost 7 bases and J lost 3, with 22 bases in between. The full variable domain, completed using reference TRBV19 and TRBJ1-5, is DGGITQSPKYLFRKEGQNVTLSCEQNLNHDAMYWYRQDPGQGLRLIYYSQIVNDFQKGDIAEGYSVSREKKESFPLTVTSAQKNPTAFYLCASNSPWRALLNQPQHFGDGTRLSIL.